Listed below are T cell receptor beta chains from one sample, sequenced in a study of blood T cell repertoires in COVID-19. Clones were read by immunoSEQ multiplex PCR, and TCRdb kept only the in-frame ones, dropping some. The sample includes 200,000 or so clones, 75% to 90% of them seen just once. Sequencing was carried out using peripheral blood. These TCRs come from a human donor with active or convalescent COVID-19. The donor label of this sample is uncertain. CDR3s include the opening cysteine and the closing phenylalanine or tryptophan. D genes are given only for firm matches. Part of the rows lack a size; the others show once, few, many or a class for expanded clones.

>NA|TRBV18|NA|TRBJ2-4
TGTGCCAGCTCACCCGTTGGCAGTGTAGCCAAAAACATTCAGTACTTC
CASSPVGSVAKNIQYF
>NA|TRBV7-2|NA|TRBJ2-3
TGTGCCAGCAGCCCAGGGGCCCTCACAGATACGCAGTATTTT
CASSPGALTDTQYF
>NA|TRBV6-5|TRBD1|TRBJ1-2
TGTGCCAGCAGCGACAGGGGGCAGGATGGCTACACCTTC
CASSDRGQDGYTF
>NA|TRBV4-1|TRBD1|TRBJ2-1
TGCGCCAGCGCTACCGCCCGGGGACAGAAATACAATGAGCAGTTCTTC
CASATARGQKYNEQFF
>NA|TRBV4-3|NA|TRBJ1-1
TGCGCCAGCAGCCCCTTTGCGATAGGGGCGCCTGAAGCTTTCTTT
CASSPFAIGAPEAFF
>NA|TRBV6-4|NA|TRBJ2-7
TGTGCCAGCAGTGGATCGACAGAAAGCTCCTACGAGCAGTACTTC
CASSGSTESSYEQYF
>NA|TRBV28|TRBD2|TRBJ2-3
TGTGCCAGCAGTTTTACCGGGGGAAGCGGGAGAAGAGATACGCAGTATTTT
CASSFTGGSGRRDTQYF
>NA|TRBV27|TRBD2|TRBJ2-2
TGTGCCAGCAGTCCCACGACTAGCGGCAACACCGGGGAGCTGTTTTTT
CASSPTTSGNTGELFF
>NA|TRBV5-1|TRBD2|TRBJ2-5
TGCGCCAGCAGTGGCGGGGGGGCGGAGGAGACCCAGTACTTC
CASSGGGAEETQYF
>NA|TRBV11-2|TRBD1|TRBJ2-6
TGTGCCAGCAGCTTCGGGACAGTAAGTTTTGGGGCCAACGTCCTGACTTTC
CASSFGTVSFGANVLTF
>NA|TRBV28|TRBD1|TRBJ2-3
TGTGCCGGCAACAGGGGTGGGTCGTCAGATACGCAGTATTTT
CAGNRGGSSDTQYF
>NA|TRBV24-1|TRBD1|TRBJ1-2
TGTGCCACCAGTGATGACCCGGATGACAGGGGCGGAGGCTACACCTTC
CATSDDPDDRGGGYTF
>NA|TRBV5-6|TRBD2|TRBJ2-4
TGTGCCAGCAGCATTAGACTAGCGGGTGGAGAAAACATTCAGTACTTC
CASSIRLAGGENIQYF
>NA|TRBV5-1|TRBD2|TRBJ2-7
TGCGCCAGCAGCCGGACAGGTCGAGGACTAGCGGGAGACGAGCAGTACTTC
CASSRTGRGLAGDEQYF
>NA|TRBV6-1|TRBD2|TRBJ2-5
TGTGCCAGCAGTGGATTATTGGCGGGGGAGAAAGAGACCCAGTACTTC
CASSGLLAGEKETQYF
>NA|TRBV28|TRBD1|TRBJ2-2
TGTGCCAGCACGACAGGGGGCGCAGGCACCGGGGAGCTGTTTTTT
CASTTGGAGTGELFF
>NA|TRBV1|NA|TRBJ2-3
TGCACCAGCAGCTCAAACCGGGGGTCTCCAGATACGCAGTATTTT
CTSSSNRGSPDTQYF
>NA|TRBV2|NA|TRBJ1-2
TGTGCCAGCAGTACAGGACCAAATCCCTATGGCTACACCTTC
CASSTGPNPYGYTF
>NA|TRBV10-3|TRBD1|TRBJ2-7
TGTGCCATCAGTGAGTCTGACAGGGGGCTTTACGAGCAGTACTTC
CAISESDRGLYEQYF
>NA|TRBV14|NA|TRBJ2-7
TGTGCCAGCAGCCCGCGGCCTAGCCTCCCCGAGCAGTACTTC
CASSPRPSLPEQYF
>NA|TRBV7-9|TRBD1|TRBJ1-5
TGTGCCAGCAGCCCCGACAGGGTCGGCCAGCCCCAGCATTTT
CASSPDRVGQPQHF
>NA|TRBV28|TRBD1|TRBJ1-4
TGTGCCAGCAGTCCACAGGGGACAGGGATTAATGAAAAACTGTTTTTT
CASSPQGTGINEKLFF
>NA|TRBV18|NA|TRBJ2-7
TGTGCCAGCTCACCAGGCTCCGACTACGAGCAGTACTTC
CASSPGSDYEQYF
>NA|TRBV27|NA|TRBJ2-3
TGTGCCAGCATCCTCGGGTATACGCAGTATTTT
CASILGYTQYF
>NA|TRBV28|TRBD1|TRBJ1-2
TGTGCCACACGGACAGGGACGATAGGCTACACCTTC
CATRTGTIGYTF
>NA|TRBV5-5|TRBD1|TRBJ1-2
TGTGCCAGCAGCTTCGGACAGGGACCCTATGGCTACACCTTC
CASSFGQGPYGYTF
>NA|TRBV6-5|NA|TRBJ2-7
TGTGCCAGCAAGCGGGCCGGGCCTGGCTCCTACGAGCAGTACTTC
CASKRAGPGSYEQYF
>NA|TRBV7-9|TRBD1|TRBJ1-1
TGTGCCAGCAGCTTAAAGGGGGCAGAGACTGAAGCTTTCTTT
CASSLKGAETEAFF
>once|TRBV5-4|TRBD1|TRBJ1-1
TGTGCCAGCAGGTGGGACAGGGGGCGTAACACTGAAGCTTTCTTT
CASRWDRGRNTEAFF
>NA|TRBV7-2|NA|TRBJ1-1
TGTGCCAGCAGCTCGCAGACAATGAACACTGAAGCTTTCTTT
CASSSQTMNTEAFF
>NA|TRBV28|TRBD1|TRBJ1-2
TGTGCCAGCAGTCAAGACAGGGGGCGGGCTGGCTACACCTTC
CASSQDRGRAGYTF
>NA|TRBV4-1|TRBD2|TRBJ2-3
TGCGCCAGCAGCCGGGGCGGGAGGGCCCTCCTCTCCCCCACAGATACGCAGTATTTT
CASSRGGRALLSPTDTQYF
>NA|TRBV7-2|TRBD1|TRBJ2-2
TGTGCCAGCAGCTTAGGGGCCGACAGGGTAGCGAACACCGGGGAGCTGTTTTTT
CASSLGADRVANTGELFF
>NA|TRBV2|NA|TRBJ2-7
TGTGCCAGCGGGGATCGAATGGGGGCCGAGCAGTACTTC
CASGDRMGAEQYF
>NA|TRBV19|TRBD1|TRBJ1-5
TGTGCCAGTAGTAACAGGGGAAGCAATCAGCCCCAGCATTTT
CASSNRGSNQPQHF
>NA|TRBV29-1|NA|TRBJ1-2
TGCAGCGTTGATGGGGGGGTATCGTATGGCTACACCTTC
CSVDGGVSYGYTF
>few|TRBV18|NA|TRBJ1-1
TGTGCCAGCTCACCCCGCTCTGGGGGGATGAACACTGAAGCTTTCTTT
CASSPRSGGMNTEAFF
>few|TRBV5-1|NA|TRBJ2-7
TGCGCCAGCAGCTTAGACAGGCCGGAACACGAGCAGTACTTC
CASSLDRPEHEQYF
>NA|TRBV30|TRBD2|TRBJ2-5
TGTGCCTGGAGTGGTAATCTAGCGGTCCAAGAGACCCAGTACTTC
CAWSGNLAVQETQYF
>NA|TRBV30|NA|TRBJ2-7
TGTGCCTGGAGGCGGGCTTACGAGCAGTACTTC
CAWRRAYEQYF
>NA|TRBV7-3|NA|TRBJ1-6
TGTGCCAGCAGACAGGTGGGGAATTCACCCCTCCACTTT
CASRQVGNSPLHF
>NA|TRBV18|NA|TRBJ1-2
TGTGCCAGCTCACCACAGGGGAACTATGGCTACACCTTC
CASSPQGNYGYTF
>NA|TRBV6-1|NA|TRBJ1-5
TGTGCCAGCAGTGAAACCAACAGGGTGAATCAGCCCCAGCATTTT
CASSETNRVNQPQHF
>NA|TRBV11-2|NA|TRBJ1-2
TGTGCCAGCAGCTTAGATCCCGGGGACTATGGCTACACCTTC
CASSLDPGDYGYTF
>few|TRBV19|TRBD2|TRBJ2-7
TGTGCCAGTAGTATAGCGGGAGGGTACGAGCAGTACTTC
CASSIAGGYEQYF
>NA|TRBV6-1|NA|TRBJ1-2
TGTGCCAGCAGTGAATCAGGGTTGGGGGGCTACACCTTC
CASSESGLGGYTF
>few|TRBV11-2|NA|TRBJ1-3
TGTGCCAGCAGCTTAGGACAACTTCTTTCTGGAAACACCATATATTTT
CASSLGQLLSGNTIYF
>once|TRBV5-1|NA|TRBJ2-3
TGCGCCGCTAGGTTGGATACGCAGTATTTT
CAARLDTQYF
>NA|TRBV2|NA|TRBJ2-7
TGTGCCAGCAGTGACCTTCTCGAGCAGTACTTC
CASSDLLEQYF